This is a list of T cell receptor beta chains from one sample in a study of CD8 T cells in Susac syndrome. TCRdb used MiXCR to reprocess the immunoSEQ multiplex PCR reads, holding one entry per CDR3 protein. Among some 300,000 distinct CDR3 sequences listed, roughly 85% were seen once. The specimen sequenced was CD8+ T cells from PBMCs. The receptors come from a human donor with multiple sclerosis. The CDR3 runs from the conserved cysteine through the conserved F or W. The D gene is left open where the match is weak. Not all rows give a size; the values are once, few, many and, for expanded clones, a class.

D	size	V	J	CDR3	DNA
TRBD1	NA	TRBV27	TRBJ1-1	CASSLTGVSTEAFF	TGTGCCAGCAGTCTGACAGGGGTGAGCACTGAAGCTTTCTTT
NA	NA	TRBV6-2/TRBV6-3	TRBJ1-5	CASSYSKVPGRAGNQPQHF	TGTGCCAGCAGTTACTCGAAAGTCCCAGGGCGCGCGGGGAATCAGCCCCAGCATTTT
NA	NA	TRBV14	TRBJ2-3	CASSQDPPAGSTDTQYF	TGTGCCAGCAGCCAAGATCCCCCAGCCGGAAGCACAGATACGCAGTATTTT
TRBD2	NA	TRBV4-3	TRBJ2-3	CASSPPGTSGRGTQYF	TGCGCCAGCAGCCCGCCCGGGACTAGCGGGAGGGGTACGCAGTATTTT
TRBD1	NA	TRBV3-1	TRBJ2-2	CASSQEGDRLNTGELFF	TGTGCCAGCAGCCAAGAGGGGGACAGGTTGAACACCGGGGAGCTGTTTTTT
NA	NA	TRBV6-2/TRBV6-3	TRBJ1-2	CASRRSANYGYTF	TGTGCCAGCAGACGCTCCGCTAACTATGGCTACACCTTC
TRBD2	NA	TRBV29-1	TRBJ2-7	CSVVGGLAGYEQYF	TGCAGCGTTGTGGGTGGACTAGCGGGCTACGAGCAGTACTTC
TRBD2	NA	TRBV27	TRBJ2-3	CASSLGTRTRTDTQYF	TGTGCCAGCAGTCTAGGGACTAGGACCCGCACAGATACGCAGTATTTT
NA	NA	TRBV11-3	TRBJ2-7	CASSLGRAGTYEQYF	TGTGCCAGCAGCTTAGGACGGGCAGGAACCTACGAGCAGTACTTC
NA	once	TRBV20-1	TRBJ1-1	CSAADIREYTEAFF	TGCAGTGCCGCCGACATCCGCGAATACACTGAAGCTTTCTTT
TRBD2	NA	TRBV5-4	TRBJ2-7	CASSLWLAGSEQYF	TGTGCCAGCAGCTTGTGGCTAGCGGGGTCCGAGCAGTACTTC
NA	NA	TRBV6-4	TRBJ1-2	CASSDSGTRGYTF	TGTGCCAGCAGTGACTCCGGGACAAGGGGCTACACCTTC
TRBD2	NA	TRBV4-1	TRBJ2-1	CASSQEWAGANEQFF	TGCGCCAGCAGCCAAGAGTGGGCGGGAGCCAATGAGCAGTTCTTC
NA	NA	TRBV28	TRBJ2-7	CASSPTAQAPYEQYF	TGTGCCAGCAGCCCTACGGCTCAGGCGCCCTACGAGCAGTACTTC
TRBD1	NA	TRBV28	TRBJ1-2	CASTWTGRSYTF	TGTGCCAGCACCTGGACAGGGCGAAGCTACACCTTC
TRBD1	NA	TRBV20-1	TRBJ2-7	CSAIGLDRASYEQYF	TGCAGTGCGATCGGGCTGGACAGGGCGTCCTACGAGCAGTACTTC
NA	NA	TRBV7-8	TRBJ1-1	CASSLGEGAFF	TGTGCCAGCAGCTTAGGGGAAGGAGCTTTCTTT
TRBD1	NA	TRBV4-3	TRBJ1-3	CASSQGTGGGNTIYF	TGCGCCAGCAGCCAAGGGACAGGAGGTGGAAACACCATATATTTT
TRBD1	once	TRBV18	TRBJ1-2	CASSPNVIDRDYGYTF	TGTGCCAGCTCACCGAACGTAATCGACAGGGACTATGGCTACACCTTC
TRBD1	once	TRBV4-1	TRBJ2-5	CASSQVSGTGSQETQYF	TGCGCCAGCAGCCAAGTATCCGGGACAGGGAGCCAAGAGACCCAGTACTTC
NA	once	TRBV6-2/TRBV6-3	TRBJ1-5	CASSYWEGAAPGAQHF	TGTGCCAGCAGTTACTGGGAAGGGGCCGCCCCAGGGGCCCAGCATTTT
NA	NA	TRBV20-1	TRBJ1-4	CSARDRGAINEKLFF	TGCAGTGCTAGAGACAGGGGAGCCATTAATGAAAAACTGTTTTTT
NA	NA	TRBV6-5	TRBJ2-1	CASSYSGPNEQFF	TGTGCCAGCAGTTACTCAGGGCCCAATGAGCAGTTCTTC
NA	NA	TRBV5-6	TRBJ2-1	CASSLDFRVANEQFF	TGTGCCAGCAGCTTGGACTTCCGGGTAGCCAATGAGCAGTTCTTC
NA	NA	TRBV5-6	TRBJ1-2	CASSLYAGSGGYTF	TGTGCCAGCAGCTTGTATGCAGGGTCCGGTGGCTACACCTTC
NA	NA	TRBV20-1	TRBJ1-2	CSARPQSGGYQKGHGYTF	TGCAGTGCTAGACCCCAGTCCGGGGGATACCAAAAGGGACATGGCTACACCTTC
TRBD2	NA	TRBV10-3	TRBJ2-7	CAISERAADRLAGGGAYEQYF	TGTGCCATCAGTGAGCGGGCGGCCGACCGGCTAGCGGGAGGGGGGGCCTACGAGCAGTACTTC
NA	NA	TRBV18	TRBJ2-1	CASSVSGDNYNEQFF	TGTGCCAGCTCAGTCAGTGGGGACAACTACAATGAGCAGTTCTTC
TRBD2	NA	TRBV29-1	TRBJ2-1	CSVAGAGNYNEQFF	TGCAGCGTTGCAGGAGCGGGAAACTACAATGAGCAGTTCTTC
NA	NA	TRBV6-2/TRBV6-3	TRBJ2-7	CASGADPTSYEQYF	TGTGCCAGCGGGGCGGACCCTACATCCTACGAGCAGTACTTC
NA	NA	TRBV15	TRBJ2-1	CATSETYISEQFF	TGTGCCACCAGCGAGACATACATTAGTGAGCAGTTCTTC
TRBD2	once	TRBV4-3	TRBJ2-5	CASSALAGGRETQYF	TGCGCCAGCAGCGCCCTAGCGGGAGGTAGAGAGACCCAGTACTTC
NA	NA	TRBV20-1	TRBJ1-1	CSARDTRARAFF	TGCAGTGCTAGAGATACGAGGGCGCGAGCTTTCTTT
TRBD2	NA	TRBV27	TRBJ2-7	CASSPTTSGSIEQYF	TGTGCCAGCAGTCCAACCACTAGCGGGAGTATCGAGCAGTACTTC
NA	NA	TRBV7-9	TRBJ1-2	CASSALVNTNYGYTF	TGTGCCAGCAGCGCCCTGGTTAACACCAACTATGGCTACACCTTC
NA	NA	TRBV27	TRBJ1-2	CATADRGYGYTF	TGTGCCACCGCGGACAGAGGCTATGGCTACACCTTC
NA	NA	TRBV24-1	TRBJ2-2	CATSDLRGPAGELFF	TGTGCCACCAGTGATTTGAGAGGGCCTGCCGGGGAGCTGTTTTTT
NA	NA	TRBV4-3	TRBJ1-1	CASSPLPGGDGNTEAFF	TGCGCCAGCAGCCCCCTTCCCGGGGGCGATGGGAACACTGAAGCTTTCTTT
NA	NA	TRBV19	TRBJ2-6	CASSPRTEFPGANVLTF	TGTGCCAGTAGTCCCCGCACGGAGTTCCCTGGGGCCAACGTCCTGACTTTC
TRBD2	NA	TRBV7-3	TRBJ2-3	CASSLTGLAADTQYF	TGTGCCAGCAGCTTAACGGGACTAGCGGCAGATACGCAGTATTTT
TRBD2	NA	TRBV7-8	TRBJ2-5	CASSSGGRLQETQYF	TGTGCCAGCAGCTCGGGGGGGCGCCTCCAAGAGACCCAGTACTTC
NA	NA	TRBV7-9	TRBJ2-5	CASISWGLDFQETQYF	TGTGCCAGCATCTCCTGGGGATTGGACTTCCAAGAGACCCAGTACTTC
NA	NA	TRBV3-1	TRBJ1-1	CASSHSPNLNTEAFF	TGTGCCAGCAGCCATTCCCCGAACTTGAACACTGAAGCTTTCTTT
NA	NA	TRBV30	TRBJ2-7	CAWSVPPANRPAAYEQYF	TGTGCCTGGAGTGTACCCCCCGCCAACAGGCCGGCCGCCTACGAGCAGTACTTC
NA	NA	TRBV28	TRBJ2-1	CASTRPLVSYNEQFF	TGTGCCAGCACTCGTCCTCTCGTCTCCTACAATGAGCAGTTCTTC
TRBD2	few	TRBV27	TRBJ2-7	CASSLGLAGIYEQYF	TGTGCCAGCAGCCTCGGACTAGCGGGAATCTACGAGCAGTACTTC
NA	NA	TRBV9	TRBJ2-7	CASSVDGRTYEQYF	TGTGCCAGCAGCGTAGACGGGAGAACCTACGAGCAGTACTTC
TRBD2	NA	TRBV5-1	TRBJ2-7	CASSLETTSGHYEQYF	TGCGCCAGCAGCTTAGAAACTACTAGCGGCCACTACGAGCAGTACTTC